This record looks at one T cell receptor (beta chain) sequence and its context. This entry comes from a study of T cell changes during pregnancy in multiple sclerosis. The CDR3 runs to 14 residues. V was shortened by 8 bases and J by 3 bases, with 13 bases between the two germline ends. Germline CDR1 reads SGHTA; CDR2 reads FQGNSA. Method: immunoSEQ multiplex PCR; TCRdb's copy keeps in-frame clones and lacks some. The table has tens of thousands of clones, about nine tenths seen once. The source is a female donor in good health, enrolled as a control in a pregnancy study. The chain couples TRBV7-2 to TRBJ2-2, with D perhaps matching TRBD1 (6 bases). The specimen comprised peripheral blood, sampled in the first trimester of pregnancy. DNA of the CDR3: TGTGCCAGCCGAAAGGACAGAGACACCGGGGAGCTGTTTTTT. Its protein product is CASRKDRDTGELFF.